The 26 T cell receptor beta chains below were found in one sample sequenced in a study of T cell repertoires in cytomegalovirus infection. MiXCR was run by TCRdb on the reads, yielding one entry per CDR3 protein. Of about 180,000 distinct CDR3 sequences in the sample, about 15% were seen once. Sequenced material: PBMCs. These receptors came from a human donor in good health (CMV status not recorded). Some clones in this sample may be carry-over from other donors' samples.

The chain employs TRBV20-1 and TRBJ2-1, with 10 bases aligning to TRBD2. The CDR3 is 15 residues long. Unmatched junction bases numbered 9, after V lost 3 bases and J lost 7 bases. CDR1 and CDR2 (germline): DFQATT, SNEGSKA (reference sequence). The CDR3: CSARGKREGRNEQFF. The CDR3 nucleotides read TGCAGTGCTAGGGGGAAGCGGGAGGGAAGAAATGAGCAGTTCTTC.

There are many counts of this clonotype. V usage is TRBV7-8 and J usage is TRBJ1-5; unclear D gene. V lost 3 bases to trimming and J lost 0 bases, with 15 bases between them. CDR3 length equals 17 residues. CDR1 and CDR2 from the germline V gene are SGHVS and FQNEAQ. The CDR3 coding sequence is TGTGCCAGCAGCTTGATCGGGGAGCAGCTTAGCAATCAGCCCCAGCATTTT. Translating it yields CASSLIGEQLSNQPQHF. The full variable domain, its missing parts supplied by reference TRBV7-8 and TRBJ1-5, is GAGVSQSPRYKVAKRGQDVALRCDPISGHVSLFWYQQALGQGPEFLTYFQNEAQLDKSGLPSDRFFAERPEGSVSTLKIQRTQQEDSAVYLCASSLIGEQLSNQPQHFGDGTRLSIL.

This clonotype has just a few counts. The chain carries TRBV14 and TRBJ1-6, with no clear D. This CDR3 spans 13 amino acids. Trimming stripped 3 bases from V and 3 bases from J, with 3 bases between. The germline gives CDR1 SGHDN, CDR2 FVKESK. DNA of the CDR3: TGTGCCAGCAGCCAGGACTATAATTCACCCCTCCACTTT. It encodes CASSQDYNSPLHF.

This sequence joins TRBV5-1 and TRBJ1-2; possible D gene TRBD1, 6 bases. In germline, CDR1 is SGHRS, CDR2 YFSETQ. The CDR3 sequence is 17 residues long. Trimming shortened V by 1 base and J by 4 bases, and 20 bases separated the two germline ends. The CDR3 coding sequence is TGCGCCAGCAGCTTGAAAATGGTGGACAGTAATCCCTATGGCTACACCTTC. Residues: CASSLKMVDSNPYGYTF.

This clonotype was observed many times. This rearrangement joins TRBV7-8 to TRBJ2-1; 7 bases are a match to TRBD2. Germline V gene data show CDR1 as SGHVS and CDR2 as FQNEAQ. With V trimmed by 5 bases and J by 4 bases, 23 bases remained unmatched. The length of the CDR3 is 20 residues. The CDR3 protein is CASSPPQAGWRDRSYNEQFF. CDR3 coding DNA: TGTGCCAGCAGCCCCCCCCAAGCGGGATGGCGGGACCGCTCTTACAATGAGCAGTTCTTC.

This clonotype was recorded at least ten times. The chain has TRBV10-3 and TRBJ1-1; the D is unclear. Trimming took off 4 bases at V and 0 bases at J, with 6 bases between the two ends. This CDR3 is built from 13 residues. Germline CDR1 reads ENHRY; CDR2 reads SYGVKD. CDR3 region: CAISVGMNTEAFF. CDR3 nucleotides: TGTGCCATCAGTGTGGGAATGAACACTGAAGCTTTCTTT.

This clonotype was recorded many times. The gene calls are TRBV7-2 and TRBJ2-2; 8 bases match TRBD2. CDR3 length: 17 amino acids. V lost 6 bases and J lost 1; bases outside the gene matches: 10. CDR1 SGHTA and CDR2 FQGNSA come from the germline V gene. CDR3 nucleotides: TGTGCCAGCAGAAAACGGGCGGGAGGCCAGAACACCGGGGAGCTGTTTTTT. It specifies CASRKRAGGQNTGELFF.

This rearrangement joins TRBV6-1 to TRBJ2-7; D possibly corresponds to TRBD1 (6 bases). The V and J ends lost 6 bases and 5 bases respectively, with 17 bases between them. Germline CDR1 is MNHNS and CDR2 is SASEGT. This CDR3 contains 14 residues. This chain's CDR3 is CASSGVQGADEQYF. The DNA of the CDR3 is TGTGCCAGCAGCGGCGTACAGGGAGCGGACGAGCAGTACTTC.

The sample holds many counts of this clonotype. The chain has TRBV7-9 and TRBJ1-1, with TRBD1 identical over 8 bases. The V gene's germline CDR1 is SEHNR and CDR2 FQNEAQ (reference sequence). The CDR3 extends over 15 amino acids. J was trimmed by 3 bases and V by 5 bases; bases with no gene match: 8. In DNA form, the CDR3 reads TGTGCCAGCAGCGCCTCAGGGGGCGTGTACACTGAAGCTTTCTTT. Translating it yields CASSASGGVYTEAFF.

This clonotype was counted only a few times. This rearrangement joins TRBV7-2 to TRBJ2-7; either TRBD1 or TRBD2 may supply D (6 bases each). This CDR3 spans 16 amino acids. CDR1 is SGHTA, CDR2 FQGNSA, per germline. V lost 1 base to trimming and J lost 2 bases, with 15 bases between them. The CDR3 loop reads CASSLGGAGATYEQYF. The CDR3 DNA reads TGTGCCAGCAGCTTAGGGGGGGCAGGCGCTACCTACGAGCAGTACTTC.

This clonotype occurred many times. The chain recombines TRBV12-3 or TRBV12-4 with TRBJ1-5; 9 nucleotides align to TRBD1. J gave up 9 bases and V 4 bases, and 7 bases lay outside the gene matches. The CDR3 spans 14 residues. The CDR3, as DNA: TGTGCCAGCAGTTCGGGACAGGGATTAGGGCCCCAGCATTTT. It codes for CASSSGQGLGPQHF.

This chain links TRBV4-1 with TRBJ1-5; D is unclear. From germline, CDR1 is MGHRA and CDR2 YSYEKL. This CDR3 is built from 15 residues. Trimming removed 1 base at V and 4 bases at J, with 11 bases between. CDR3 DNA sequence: TGCGCCAGCAGCCAAGTGTGGAACAGTAATCAGCCCCAGCATTTT. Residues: CASSQVWNSNQPQHF.

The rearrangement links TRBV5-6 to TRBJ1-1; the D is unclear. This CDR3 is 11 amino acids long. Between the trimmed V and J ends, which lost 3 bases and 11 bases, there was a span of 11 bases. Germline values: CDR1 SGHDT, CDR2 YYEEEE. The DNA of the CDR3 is TGTGCCAGCAGCTCCAAGGGAGACGCTTTCTTT. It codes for CASSSKGDAFF.

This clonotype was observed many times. CDR3 DNA sequence: TGTGCCAGCAGCTTAGGGGCGAATCAGAACACTGAAGCTTTCTTT. Its protein product is CASSLGANQNTEAFF. The chain recombines TRBV7-2 with TRBJ1-1; D call uncertain. Germline V CDR1 and CDR2: SGHTA, FQGNSA. The V end lost 1 base, the J end lost 1 base, and 10 bases lay between the germline ends. The CDR3 totals 15 residues.

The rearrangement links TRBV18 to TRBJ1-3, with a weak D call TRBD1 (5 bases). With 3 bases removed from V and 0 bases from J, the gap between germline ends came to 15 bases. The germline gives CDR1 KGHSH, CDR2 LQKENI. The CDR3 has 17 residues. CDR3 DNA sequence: TGTGCCAGCTCACCGGGAAGAACAGGCGTCTCTGGAAACACCATATATTTT. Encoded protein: CASSPGRTGVSGNTIYF.

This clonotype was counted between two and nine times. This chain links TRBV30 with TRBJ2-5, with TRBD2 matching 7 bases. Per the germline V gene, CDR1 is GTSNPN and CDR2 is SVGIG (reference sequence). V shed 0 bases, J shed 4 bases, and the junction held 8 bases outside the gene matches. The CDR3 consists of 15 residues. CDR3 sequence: CAWSVKGGSTETQYF. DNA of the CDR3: TGTGCCTGGAGTGTAAAGGGCGGGAGCACAGAGACCCAGTACTTC.

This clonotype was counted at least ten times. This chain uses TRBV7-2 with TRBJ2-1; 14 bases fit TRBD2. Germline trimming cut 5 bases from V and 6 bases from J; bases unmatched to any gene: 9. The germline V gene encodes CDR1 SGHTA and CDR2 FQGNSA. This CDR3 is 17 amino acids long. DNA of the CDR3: TGTGCCAGCAGCCCGGAACCGGGACTAGCGGGAGCCAATGAGCAGTTCTTC. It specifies CASSPEPGLAGANEQFF.

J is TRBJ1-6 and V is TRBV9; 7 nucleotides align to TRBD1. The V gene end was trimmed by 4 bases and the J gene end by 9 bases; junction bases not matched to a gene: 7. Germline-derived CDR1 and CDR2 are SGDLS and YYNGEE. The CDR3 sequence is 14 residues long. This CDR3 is CASSLRQGGSPLHF. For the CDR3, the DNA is TGTGCCAGCAGCTTGAGACAGGGTGGTTCACCCCTCCACTTT.

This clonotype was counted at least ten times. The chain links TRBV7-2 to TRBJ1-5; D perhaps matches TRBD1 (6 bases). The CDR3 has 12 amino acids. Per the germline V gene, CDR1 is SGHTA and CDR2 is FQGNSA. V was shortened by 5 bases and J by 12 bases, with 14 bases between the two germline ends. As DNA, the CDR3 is TGTGCCAGCAGCCCCTGGGGGCAGTACCAGCATTTT. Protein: CASSPWGQYQHF. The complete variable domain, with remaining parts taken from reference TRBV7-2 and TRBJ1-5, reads GAGVSQSPSNKVTEKGKDVELRCDPISGHTALYWYRQSLGQGLEFLIYFQGNSAPDKSGLPSDRFSAERTGGSVSTLTIQRTQQEDSAVYLCASSPWGQYQHFGDGTRLSIL.

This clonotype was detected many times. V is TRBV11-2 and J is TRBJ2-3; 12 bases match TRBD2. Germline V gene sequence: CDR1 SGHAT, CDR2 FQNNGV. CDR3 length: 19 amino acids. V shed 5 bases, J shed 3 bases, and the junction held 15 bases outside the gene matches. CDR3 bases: TGTGCCAGCAGCGCCAGGACTAGCGGGGTACTCATTACTACAGATACGCAGTATTTT. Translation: CASSARTSGVLITTDTQYF. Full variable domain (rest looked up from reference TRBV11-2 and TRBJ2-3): EAGVAQSPRYKIIEKRQSVAFWCNPISGHATLYWYQQILGQGPKLLIQFQNNGVVDDSQLPKDRFSAERLKGVDSTLKIQPAKLEDSAVYLCASSARTSGVLITTDTQYFGPGTRLTVL.

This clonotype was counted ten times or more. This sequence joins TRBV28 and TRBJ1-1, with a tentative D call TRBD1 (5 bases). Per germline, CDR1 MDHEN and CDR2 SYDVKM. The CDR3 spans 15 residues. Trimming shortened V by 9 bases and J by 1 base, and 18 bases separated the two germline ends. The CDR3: CASVGHGAPNTEAFF. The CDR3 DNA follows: TGTGCCAGTGTAGGACACGGGGCACCGAACACTGAAGCTTTCTTT.

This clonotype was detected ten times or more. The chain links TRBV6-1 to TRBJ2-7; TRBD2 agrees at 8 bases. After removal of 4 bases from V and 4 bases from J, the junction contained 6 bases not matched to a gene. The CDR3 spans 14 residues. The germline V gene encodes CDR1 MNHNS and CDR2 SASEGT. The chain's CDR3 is CASSAAGGGYEQYF. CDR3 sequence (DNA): TGTGCCAGCAGTGCGGCGGGGGGCGGGTACGAGCAGTACTTC.

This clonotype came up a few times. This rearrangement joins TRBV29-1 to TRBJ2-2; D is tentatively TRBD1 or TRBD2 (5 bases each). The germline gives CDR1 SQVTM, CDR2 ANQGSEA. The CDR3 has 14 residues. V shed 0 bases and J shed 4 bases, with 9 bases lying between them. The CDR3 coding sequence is TGCAGCGTTGAAGATCGGGACGGCACCGGGGAGCTGTTTTTT. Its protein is CSVEDRDGTGELFF.

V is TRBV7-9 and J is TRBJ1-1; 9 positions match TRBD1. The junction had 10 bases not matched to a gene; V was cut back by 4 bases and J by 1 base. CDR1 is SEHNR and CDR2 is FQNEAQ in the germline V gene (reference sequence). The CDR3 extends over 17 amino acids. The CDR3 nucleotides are TGTGCCAGCAGCTCAGGACAGGGGATACCCGGGAACACTGAAGCTTTCTTT. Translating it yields CASSSGQGIPGNTEAFF.

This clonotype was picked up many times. The CDR3 protein is CASSLAVGQGYTEAFF. The CDR3 nucleotides are TGTGCCAGCAGCTTAGCGGTAGGACAGGGGTACACTGAAGCTTTCTTT. The gene calls are TRBV7-8 and TRBJ1-1, with 9 bases fitting TRBD1. This CDR3 contains 16 residues. J gave up 3 bases and V 0 bases, and 5 bases lay outside the gene matches. Germline V lookup: CDR1 SGHVS, CDR2 FQNEAQ.

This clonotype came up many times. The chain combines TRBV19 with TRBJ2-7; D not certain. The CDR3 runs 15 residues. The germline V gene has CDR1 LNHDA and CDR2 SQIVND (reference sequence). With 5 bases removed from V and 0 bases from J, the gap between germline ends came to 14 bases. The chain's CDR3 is CASSPSIKSSYEQYF. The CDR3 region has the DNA TGTGCCAGTAGTCCCTCCATCAAGAGCTCCTACGAGCAGTACTTC.